This T cell receptor (beta chain) appears in the sequencing data of a study of PD-L1 blockade in urothelial cancer. In its sample, this clone was seen once. The V gene end was trimmed by 6 bases and the J gene end by 0 bases; junction bases not matched to a gene: 17. Germline loops: CDR1 MNHEY, CDR2 SMNVEV (reference sequence). The CDR3 extends over 19 amino acids. The time point is: pretreatment peripheral blood. Patients had urothelial carcinoma that was locally advanced or metastatic. Libraries were prepared by immunoSEQ multiplex PCR; TCRdb keeps only in-frame clonotypes and omits some of them. Of about 85,000 clones listed, about 85% are singletons.

The sample consisted of PBMCs, taken around atezolizumab (anti-PD-L1) treatment. This sequence originates from a man in his 60s with urothelial cancer. J is TRBJ2-1 and V is TRBV27; 7 bases fit TRBD1. The CDR3 loop reads CASSPDRAPLGNSYNEQFF. The CDR3 bases are TGTGCCAGCAGCCCCGACAGGGCCCCCCTCGGGAACTCCTACAATGAGCAGTTCTTC.